This TCR beta chain comes out of a study of vaccination effects on CD4 cells after COVID-19. Across the study: Two doses of either BNT162b2 or mRNA-1273 were given to each participant.

TCRdb keeps only in-frame clones here, not all; method: immunoSEQ multiplex PCR. Seen here are just over 30,000 clones, approximately 68% observed once, and the top ten hold around 28%. The CDR3 extends over 14 amino acids. V lost 5 bases to trimming and J lost 8 bases; unmatched junction nucleotides: 6. CDR1 is LNHDA and CDR2 is SQIVND in the germline V gene (reference sequence). As for this clone: Antigen unknown.

Broader study findings: Marked clonal contraction was seen late after vaccination (in both infection- and vaccine-induced clones). Vaccine-induced clones in healthy vaccinees cross-reacted with common cold coronaviruses in only 1 of 255 cases.

Before any sequencing was done, the ViraFEST assay used viral peptide pools to expand antigen-specific CD4+ T cells. Isolating CD4+ T cells followed 9 to 10 days of culture. The chain combines TRBV19 with TRBJ1-4; 9 bases fit TRBD1. This TCR derives from a human donor who received a COVID-19 vaccine. This sample comprised CD4+ T cells from PBMCs cultured with HCoV-229E spike peptides, obtained before COVID-19 vaccination. This CDR3 is CASSPGQGWEKLFF. The CDR3 DNA reads as TGTGCCAGTAGTCCCGGACAGGGGTGGGAAAAACTGTTTTTT.